This T cell receptor (beta chain) was documented in a study of T-cell reconstitution after alpha-beta-depleted transplantation in children. The TCRbeta library was prepared with unique molecular identifiers. In TCRdb, the PCR reads were re-called with MiXCR into one record per CDR3 protein. The sample has about 610,000 distinct CDR3 sequences; over 9.5% are singletons. CDR3 length: 16 amino acids. With 4 bases removed from V and 2 bases from J, the gap between germline ends came to 15 bases. Germline V gives CDR1 MNHNS, CDR2 SASEGT. The clonotype comes from a human donor who donated a stem cell graft to a child with acute myeloid leukemia. The chain carries TRBV6-1 and TRBJ2-1, with D hard to call. Sequenced material: PBMCs from the stem cell graft donor, taken from the stem cell graft. The CDR3 coding sequence is TGTGCCAGCAGTGTCCACTCGCGTCCTCCCTACAATGAGCAGTTCTTC. Translated: CASSVHSRPPYNEQFF.